The entry below describes one T cell receptor (beta chain). A quantity of about 0.5 to 1 ug RNA underwent reverse transcription using random hexamers. Amplification of TCR beta CDR3 across 54 Vbeta and 13 Jbeta was performed with immunoSEQ multiplex PCR. TCRdb itself ran the immunoSEQ multiplex PCR reads through MiXCR, one entry per CDR3 protein. The table has about 140,000 distinct CDR3 sequences, approximately 95% seen once. The data were obtained in a study of CD8 T cells in Susac syndrome. In germline, CDR1 is SGHDT, CDR2 YYEEEE. Trimming at V came to 4 bases and at J to 9 bases, leaving 16 bases not matched to a gene. This CDR3 is built from 16 residues.

The TCR was taken from a human donor with multiple sclerosis. Input material: CD4+ T cells from PBMCs. The chain recombines TRBV5-6 with TRBJ1-1; 9 bases are a match to TRBD1. For the CDR3, the DNA is TGTGCCAGCAGCCCCCAAGGGGCCGGGACAGGGATGAAAGCTTTCTTT. Its protein product is CASSPQGAGTGMKAFF.